Listed below are T cell receptor beta chains from one sample, sequenced in a study of T cell responses to AZD1222 COVID-19 vaccine. Data came from immunoSEQ multiplex PCR; TCRdb stores just in-frame clones and leaves some out. The sample lists 150,000 or so clones, over 80% occurring once. This specimen consisted of peripheral blood, obtained 28 days after the second AZD1222 dose. These receptors were taken from an adult who received the AZD1222 COVID-19 vaccine. Both conserved end residues are part of each CDR3. Each record gives: J gene, clone size, D gene, V gene, CDR3 protein, CDR3 DNA. D genes are given only for firm matches. Clone size is stated in some rows and not others, as once, few, many or a class when expanded.

J: TRBJ1-2
size: NA
D: NA
V: TRBV4-2
CDR3: CASSAGNYGYTF
DNA: TGTGCCAGCTCAGCAGGGAACTATGGCTACACCTTC

J: TRBJ2-2
size: NA
D: NA
V: TRBV5-1
CDR3: CASSAKGAVTGELFF
DNA: TGCGCCAGCAGCGCAAAAGGGGCGGTCACCGGGGAGCTGTTTTTT

J: TRBJ2-1
size: NA
D: NA
V: TRBV6-5
CDR3: CASITAGSSYNEQFF
DNA: TGTGCCAGCATTACTGCGGGGAGTTCCTACAATGAGCAGTTCTTC

J: TRBJ2-4
size: NA
D: NA
V: TRBV12-5
CDR3: CASGRSAAIQYF
DNA: TGTGCTAGTGGTCGAAGTGCCGCTATTCAGTACTTC

J: TRBJ2-1
size: NA
D: NA
V: TRBV12-3/TRBV12-4
CDR3: CASSPIGYEQFF
DNA: TGTGCCAGCAGCCCAATCGGTTATGAGCAGTTCTTC

J: TRBJ2-2
size: NA
D: NA
V: TRBV7-2
CDR3: CASRLGLSNTGELFF
DNA: TGTGCCAGCAGACTTGGACTCTCGAACACCGGGGAGCTGTTTTTT

J: TRBJ1-5
size: many
D: NA
V: TRBV27
CDR3: CASSLREAGTQPQHF
DNA: TGTGCCAGCAGTTTAAGGGAAGCAGGGACTCAGCCCCAGCATTTT

J: TRBJ1-3
size: NA
D: NA
V: TRBV5-4
CDR3: CASSPETAHTPNTIYF
DNA: TGTGCCAGCAGCCCAGAGACAGCTCATACCCCGAACACCATATATTTT

J: TRBJ2-3
size: NA
D: TRBD1
V: TRBV9
CDR3: CASSVVVPGQGTTGSADTQYF
DNA: TGTGCCAGCAGCGTAGTAGTCCCGGGACAGGGGACTACAGGGTCGGCAGATACGCAGTATTTT

J: TRBJ1-5
size: once
D: TRBD1
V: TRBV27
CDR3: CASRDRGLLSNQPQHF
DNA: TGTGCCAGCAGGGACAGGGGGCTGCTTAGCAATCAGCCCCAGCATTTT

J: TRBJ2-1
size: NA
D: TRBD2
V: TRBV7-9
CDR3: CASSLGDRGRALQQFF
DNA: TGTGCCAGCAGCTTAGGGGATCGGGGGAGGGCCCTCCAGCAGTTCTTC

J: TRBJ1-1
size: NA
D: TRBD1
V: TRBV6-5
CDR3: CASSHRGRGTEAFF
DNA: TGTGCCAGCAGTCACAGGGGCAGAGGCACTGAAGCTTTCTTT

J: TRBJ1-1
size: once
D: NA
V: TRBV18
CDR3: CASSPKSQGSVEAFF
DNA: TGTGCCAGCTCACCAAAGTCACAGGGTTCGGTTGAAGCTTTCTTT

J: TRBJ2-3
size: NA
D: NA
V: TRBV10-3
CDR3: CAIGAGDPDTQYF
DNA: TGTGCCATCGGGGCAGGGGATCCAGATACGCAGTATTTT

J: TRBJ2-5
size: NA
D: NA
V: TRBV5-1
CDR3: CASSPSGSRQETQYF
DNA: TGCGCCAGCAGCCCCTCAGGCAGTAGGCAAGAGACCCAGTACTTC

J: TRBJ2-7
size: NA
D: NA
V: TRBV5-1
CDR3: CARRRRVPTVYEQYF
DNA: TGCGCCAGGAGGAGGCGGGTCCCTACCGTATACGAGCAGTACTTC

J: TRBJ2-7
size: NA
D: NA
V: TRBV10-3
CDR3: CAISVGPPRGSYEQYF
DNA: TGTGCCATCAGTGTAGGGCCTCCCCGGGGATCCTACGAGCAGTACTTC

J: TRBJ1-1
size: NA
D: NA
V: TRBV6-5
CDR3: CASHDGNTEAFF
DNA: TGTGCCAGCCACGACGGTAACACTGAAGCTTTCTTT

J: TRBJ1-5
size: NA
D: TRBD1
V: TRBV6-2/TRBV6-3
CDR3: CASSPTGPNQPQHF
DNA: TGTGCCAGCAGTCCGACAGGGCCCAATCAGCCCCAGCATTTT

J: TRBJ2-2
size: NA
D: TRBD2
V: TRBV9
CDR3: CASSALGTSGGTGELFF
DNA: TGTGCCAGCAGCGCCCTCGGGACTAGCGGGGGTACCGGGGAGCTGTTTTTT

J: TRBJ2-1
size: NA
D: NA
V: TRBV5-1
CDR3: CASSLGRGAGLPNEQFF
DNA: TGCGCCAGCAGCTTGGGTCGTGGGGCAGGGTTGCCCAATGAGCAGTTCTTC

J: TRBJ2-1
size: NA
D: NA
V: TRBV3-1/TRBV3-2
CDR3: CASVGFADEQFF
DNA: TGTGCCAGCGTGGGGTTTGCGGATGAGCAGTTCTTC

J: TRBJ2-3
size: once
D: NA
V: TRBV5-8
CDR3: CASWPRGTDTQYF
DNA: TGTGCCAGCTGGCCCAGGGGCACAGATACGCAGTATTTT

J: TRBJ2-6
size: NA
D: TRBD1
V: TRBV6-5
CDR3: CASKGGAGANVLTF
DNA: TGTGCCAGTAAAGGGGGCGCTGGGGCCAACGTCCTGACTTTC

J: TRBJ2-5
size: NA
D: TRBD2
V: TRBV19
CDR3: CASSGTSGVRETQYF
DNA: TGTGCCAGTAGTGGCACTAGCGGGGTCCGGGAGACCCAGTACTTC

J: TRBJ1-2
size: NA
D: TRBD1
V: TRBV24-1
CDR3: CATSDRDRVHGYTF
DNA: TGTGCCACCAGTGACCGGGACAGGGTCCATGGCTACACCTTC

J: TRBJ1-2
size: once
D: NA
V: TRBV19
CDR3: CASSVNPNYGYTF
DNA: TGTGCCAGTTCCGTGAATCCCAACTATGGCTACACCTTC

J: TRBJ1-1
size: NA
D: NA
V: TRBV2
CDR3: CASSVKQGNTEAFF
DNA: TGTGCCAGCAGCGTGAAACAGGGGAACACTGAAGCTTTCTTT

J: TRBJ2-5
size: NA
D: TRBD2
V: TRBV11-2
CDR3: CASSLVAGGSGETQYF
DNA: TGTGCCAGCAGCTTAGTAGCGGGGGGTTCAGGGGAGACCCAGTACTTC

J: TRBJ2-1
size: once
D: NA
V: TRBV7-6
CDR3: CASSLGGRSSYNEQFF
DNA: TGTGCCAGCAGCTTGGGGGGGCGAAGTTCCTACAATGAGCAGTTCTTC

J: TRBJ2-1
size: NA
D: TRBD2
V: TRBV11-3
CDR3: CASSPRPPGLAGGDEQFF
DNA: TGTGCCAGCAGCCCACGACCCCCGGGACTAGCGGGGGGTGATGAGCAGTTCTTC

J: TRBJ1-2
size: NA
D: TRBD1
V: TRBV3-1/TRBV3-2
CDR3: CASSSLTGNLYGYTF
DNA: TGTGCCAGCAGCTCTTTGACAGGGAATCTGTATGGCTACACCTTC

J: TRBJ2-1
size: NA
D: TRBD2
V: TRBV27
CDR3: CASSSAGGQYEQFF
DNA: TGTGCCAGCAGTTCGGCGGGAGGGCAATATGAGCAGTTCTTC

J: TRBJ2-3
size: NA
D: TRBD2
V: TRBV6-4
CDR3: CASSLAGATDTQYF
DNA: TGTGCCAGCAGTTTAGCGGGAGCCACAGATACGCAGTATTTT

J: TRBJ2-7
size: NA
D: TRBD2
V: TRBV18
CDR3: CASSPIPAGGNSYEQYF
DNA: TGTGCCAGCTCACCGATCCCCGCGGGGGGGAATTCCTACGAGCAGTACTTC